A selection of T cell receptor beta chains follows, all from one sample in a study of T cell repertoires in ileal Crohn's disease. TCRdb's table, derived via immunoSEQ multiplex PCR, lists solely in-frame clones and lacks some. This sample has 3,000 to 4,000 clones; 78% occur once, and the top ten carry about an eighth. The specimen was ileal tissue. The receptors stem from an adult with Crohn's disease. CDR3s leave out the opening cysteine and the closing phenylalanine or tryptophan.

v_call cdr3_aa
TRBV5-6 ASSYDRGTEAF
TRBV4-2 ASSQQGQANTEAF
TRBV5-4 ASSLGGTANTEAF
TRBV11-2 ASSLRAAGLNEKLF
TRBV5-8 ASSLVSGGANEQF
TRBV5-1 ASSLDGRQGGANVLT
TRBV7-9 ASSLKGVNTEAF
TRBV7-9 ASSSNRLYQETQY
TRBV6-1 ASSELGFTGVGNNQPQH
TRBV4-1 ASSQASQGGYEQY
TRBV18 ASSSLTGVYT
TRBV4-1 ASSPMTSGAVSSYNEQF
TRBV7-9 ASSLGGGPDTQY
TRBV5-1 ASSLGQDKDTQY
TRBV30 AWSGGEYQPQH
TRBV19 ASSGGGPSGANVLT
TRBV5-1 ASSLGQGGETQY
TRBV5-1 ASSTGGGGWQF
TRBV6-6 ASSNDRPTNEKLF
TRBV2 ASTSKGDEQY
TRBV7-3 ASSTTGPPQETQY
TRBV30 AWSASLTGELF
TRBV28 ASSTSDRGAF
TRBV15 ATSRDPPSSGITEAF
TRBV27 ASRLGPEAF
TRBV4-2 ASSQEYPGLSYEQY
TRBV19 ASSRTRKSYNSPLH
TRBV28 ASTLGGQDYGYT
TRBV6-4 ASSEGSYNSPLH
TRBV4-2 ASSQPLPSLSGEGGELF